The TCR beta chain under discussion was sequenced for a study of blood T cell repertoires in COVID-19. Overall study context: From T cells, B-cell-depleted T cells, or PBMCs came the material, which was cDNA or gDNA.

The CDR3 totals 12 residues. V was clipped by 5 bases and J by 3 bases, with 8 bases between them. CDR1 and CDR2 from the germline V gene are KGHSH and LQKENI. Study members were between roughly 18 and 100 years old and lived in 25 or so US regions. The assay was immunoSEQ multiplex PCR, and TCRdb's table has in-frame clones only and misses some. Of 200,000 to 250,000 clones detected, around 90% appear once; the ten largest clones hold under 4.5%. Sequencing used PBMCs or T cells enriched from blood (not recorded which). The chain is built from TRBV18 and TRBJ2-7, with D perhaps TRBD1 (6 bases). This clonotype originated in a woman aged 30 to 39 who had been exposed to COVID-19. CDR3 in DNA: TGTGCCAGCTCAGCGGACAGCTACGAGCAGTACTTC. The encoded protein is CASSADSYEQYF.